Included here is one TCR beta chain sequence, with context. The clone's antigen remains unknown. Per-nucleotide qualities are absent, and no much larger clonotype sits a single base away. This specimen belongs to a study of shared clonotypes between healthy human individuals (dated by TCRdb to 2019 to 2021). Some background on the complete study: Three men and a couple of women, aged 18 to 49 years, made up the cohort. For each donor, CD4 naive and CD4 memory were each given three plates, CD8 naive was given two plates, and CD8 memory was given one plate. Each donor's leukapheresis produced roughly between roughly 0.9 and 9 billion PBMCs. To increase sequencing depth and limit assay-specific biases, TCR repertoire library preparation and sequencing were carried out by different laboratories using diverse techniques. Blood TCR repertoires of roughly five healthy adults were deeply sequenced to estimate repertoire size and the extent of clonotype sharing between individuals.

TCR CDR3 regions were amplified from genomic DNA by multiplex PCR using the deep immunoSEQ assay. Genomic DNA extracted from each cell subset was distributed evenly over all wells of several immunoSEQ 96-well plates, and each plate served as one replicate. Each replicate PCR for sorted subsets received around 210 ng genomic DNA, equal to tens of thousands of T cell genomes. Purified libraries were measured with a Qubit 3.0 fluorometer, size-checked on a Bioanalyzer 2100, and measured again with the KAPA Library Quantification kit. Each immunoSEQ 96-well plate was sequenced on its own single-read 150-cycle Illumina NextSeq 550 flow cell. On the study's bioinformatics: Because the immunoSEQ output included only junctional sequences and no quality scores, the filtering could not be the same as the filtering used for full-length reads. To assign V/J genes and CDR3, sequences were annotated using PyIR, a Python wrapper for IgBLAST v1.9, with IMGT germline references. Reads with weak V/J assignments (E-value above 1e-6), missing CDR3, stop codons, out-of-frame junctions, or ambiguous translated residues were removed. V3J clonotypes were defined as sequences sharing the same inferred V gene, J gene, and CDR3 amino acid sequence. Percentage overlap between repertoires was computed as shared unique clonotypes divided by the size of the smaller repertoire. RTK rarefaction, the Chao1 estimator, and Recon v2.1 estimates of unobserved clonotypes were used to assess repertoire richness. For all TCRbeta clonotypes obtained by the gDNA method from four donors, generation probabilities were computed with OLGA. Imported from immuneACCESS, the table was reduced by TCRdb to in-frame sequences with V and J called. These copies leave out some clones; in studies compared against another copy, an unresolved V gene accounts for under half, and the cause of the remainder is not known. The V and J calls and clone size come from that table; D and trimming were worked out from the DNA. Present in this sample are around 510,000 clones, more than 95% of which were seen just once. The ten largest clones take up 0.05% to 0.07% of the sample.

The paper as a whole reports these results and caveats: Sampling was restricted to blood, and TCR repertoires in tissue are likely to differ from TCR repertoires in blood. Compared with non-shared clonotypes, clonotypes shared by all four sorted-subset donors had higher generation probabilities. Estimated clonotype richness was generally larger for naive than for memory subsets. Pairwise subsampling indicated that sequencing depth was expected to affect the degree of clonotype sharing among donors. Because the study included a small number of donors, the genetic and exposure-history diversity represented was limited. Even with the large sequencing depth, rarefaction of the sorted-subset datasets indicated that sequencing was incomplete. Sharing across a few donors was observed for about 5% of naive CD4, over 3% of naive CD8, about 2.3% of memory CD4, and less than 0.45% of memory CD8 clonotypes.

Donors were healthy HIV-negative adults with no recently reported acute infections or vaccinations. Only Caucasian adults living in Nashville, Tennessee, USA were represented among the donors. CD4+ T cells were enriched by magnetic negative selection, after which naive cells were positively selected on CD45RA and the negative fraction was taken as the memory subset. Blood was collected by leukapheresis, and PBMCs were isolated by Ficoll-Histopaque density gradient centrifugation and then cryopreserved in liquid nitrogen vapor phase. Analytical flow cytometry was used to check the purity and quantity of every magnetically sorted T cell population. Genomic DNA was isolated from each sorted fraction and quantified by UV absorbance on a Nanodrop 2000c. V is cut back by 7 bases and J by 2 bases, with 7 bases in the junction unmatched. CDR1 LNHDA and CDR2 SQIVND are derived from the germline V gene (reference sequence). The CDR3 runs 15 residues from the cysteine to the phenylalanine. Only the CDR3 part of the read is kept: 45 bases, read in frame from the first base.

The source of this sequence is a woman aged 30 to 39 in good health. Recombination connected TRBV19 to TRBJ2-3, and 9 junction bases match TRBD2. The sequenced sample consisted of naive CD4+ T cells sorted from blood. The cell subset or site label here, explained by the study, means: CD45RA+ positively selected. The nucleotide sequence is TGTGCCAGTATCGCGGCTAGCGGGATCACAGATACGCAGTATTTT. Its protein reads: CASIAASGITDTQYF.